The sequence of this TCR beta chain was determined in a study of cytomegalovirus exposure and HLA in healthy donors. The CDR3 runs to 13 residues. J lost 7 bases, V lost 7 bases, and 9 bases had no gene match. The germline V gene has CDR1 LNHDA and CDR2 SQIVND (reference sequence). Note on this clone: Its specificity is not known.

Broader study findings: The CMV antigen specificity of a few CMV-associated chains was confirmed through in vitro analysis.

The PCR had 60 Vbeta and 13 Jbeta primers. This table comes from immunoSEQ multiplex PCR, and its TCRdb copy is limited to in-frame clones, with some not included. The sample contains 150,000 to 200,000 clones, approximately 80% of which appear only once. The J gene is TRBJ1-2, the V gene TRBV19; 7 bases align to TRBD1. The sequencing sample was made of PBMCs. The receptor comes from a woman aged 30 to 39 in good health and CMV-seropositive. This chain's CDR3 is CASTRGQTAGYTF. The CDR3 DNA sequence: TGTGCCAGTACTAGGGGACAGACAGCTGGCTACACCTTC.